This T cell receptor (beta chain) was identified during a study of blood T cell repertoires in COVID-19. Study summary: The United States, Italy and Spain supplied acute and convalescent COVID-19 samples. In each case, the material was cDNA or gDNA derived from T cells, B-cell-depleted T cells, or PBMCs.

Authors' analysis steps: Nucleated cell number was recorded as an estimate derived from reference gene primer amplification. Clones were sequenced by immunoSEQ multiplex PCR, and TCRdb holds only the in-frame ones, with some missing. V and J calls plus clone size are reproduced from that table; the DNA served to infer D and trimming. This table has around 64,000 clones, about 90% appearing once. V shed 5 bases and J 4 bases; nucleotides not matched to a gene: 7. The CDR3 sequence is 15 residues long. Germline V gene lookup returns CDR1 LNHDA and CDR2 SQIVND (reference sequence). This clonotype was sampled from a man older than 75 in a cohort sampled during active COVID-19. Sequencing was performed on peripheral blood. The chain employs TRBV19 and TRBJ1-2, with 10 bases aligning to TRBD1. The CDR3 protein is CASSATGGDTYGYTF. CDR3 DNA sequence: TGTGCCAGTAGTGCGACAGGGGGCGATACCTATGGCTACACCTTC.